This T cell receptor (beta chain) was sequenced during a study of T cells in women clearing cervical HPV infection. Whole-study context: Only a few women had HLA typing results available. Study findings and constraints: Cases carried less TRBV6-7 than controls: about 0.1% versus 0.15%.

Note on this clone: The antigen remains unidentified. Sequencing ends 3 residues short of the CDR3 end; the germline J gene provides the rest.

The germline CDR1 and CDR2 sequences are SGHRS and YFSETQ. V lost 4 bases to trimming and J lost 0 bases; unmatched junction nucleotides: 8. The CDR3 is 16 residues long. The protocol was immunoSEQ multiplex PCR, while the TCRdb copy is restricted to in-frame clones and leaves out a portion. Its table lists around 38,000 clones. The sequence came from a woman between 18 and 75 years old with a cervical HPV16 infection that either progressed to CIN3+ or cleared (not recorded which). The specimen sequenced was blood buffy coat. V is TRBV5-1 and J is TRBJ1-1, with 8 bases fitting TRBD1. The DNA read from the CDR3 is TGCGCCAGCAGCGTAGGCTGGGACAGGCTGAACACTGAA. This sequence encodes CASSVGWDRLNTE. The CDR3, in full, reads CASSVGWDRLNTEAFF.